This TCR beta chain was retrieved from a study of patients and donors after allogeneic stem cell transplantation (TCRdb year 2020). A few counts support this clonotype. Its recognized antigen is unknown. No much larger clone is present one base from it, and per-base qualities are unavailable. Clipping removes 8 bases from V and 1 base from J, with 5 as the unmatched junction base count. The CDR3 runs 13 residues from the cysteine to the phenylalanine. Of all the DNA, just the CDR3 is kept, 39 bases in frame from base 1. CDR1 SQVTM and CDR2 ANQGSEA are derived from the germline V gene. Receptors were amplified or captured by RT-PCR. Sequenced on a NextSeq 550. The public reads were run again by TCRdb, first through fastp at Q25 and then through MiXCR, and only productive beta chains were kept. Under each unique CDR3 protein, matching rows form one entry showing the most common genes and DNA. The sample has about 110,000 distinct CDR3 sequences on record, over 30% of them singletons. The ten largest clones capture about 27% of the sample.

The V gene is TRBV29-1 and the J gene is TRBJ2-3; TRBD2 aligns with 8 central bases. This clonotype originated in a human donor who was either an allogeneic HSCT recipient or a stem cell or donor lymphocyte infusion donor (not recorded which). It is not recorded whose cells these are; they may come from a transplant donor. The material sequenced was blood, either unsorted or a sorted T cell fraction (not recorded which). The CDR3 is CSPPAGGTDTQYF. The DNA sequence is TGCAGCCCCCCAGCGGGAGGCACAGATACGCAGTATTTT.